The 27 T cell receptor beta chains below come from one sample, sequenced in a study of blood T cell repertoires in COVID-19. The table came from immunoSEQ multiplex PCR; TCRdb's copy has only in-frame clones and leaves some out. Of 70,000 or so clones in the sample, roughly 80% were seen once. Source material: peripheral blood. Receptors were obtained from a woman of 80 years or more with acute or convalescent COVID-19.

The chain links TRBV19 to TRBJ2-4, with D possibly TRBD1 on 5 matching bases. CDR1 and CDR2 from the germline V gene are LNHDA and SQIVND (reference sequence). Trimming cost V 5 bases and J 7 bases, with 15 bases left between them. CDR3 length: 14 residues. CDR3 bases: TGTGCCAGTAGTTTCGTCCAGGGAACGAACATTCAGTACTTC. Amino acids: CASSFVQGTNIQYF.

For the CDR3, the DNA is TGCGCCAGCAGCCCACAGGATCAAGAGACCCAGTACTTC. Its protein product is CASSPQDQETQYF. This chain joins TRBV4-1 and TRBJ2-5, with D possibly TRBD1 on 5 matching bases. Per the germline V gene, CDR1 is MGHRA and CDR2 is YSYEKL. V was shortened by 4 bases and J by 2 bases, with 8 bases between the two germline ends. The length of the CDR3 is 13 residues.

The chain is built from TRBV2 and TRBJ1-2; 8 bases are shared with TRBD1. The CDR3 consists of 14 residues. V shed 3 bases and J 4 bases; nucleotides not matched to a gene: 4. Germline V gene data show CDR1 as SNHLY and CDR2 as FYNNEI. The CDR3 DNA sequence: TGTGCCAGCAGTGAGAGTGGACAGGGCTATGGCTACACCTTC. Translating it yields CASSESGQGYGYTF.

V usage is TRBV5-1 and J usage is TRBJ1-1; 7 bases align to TRBD1. The CDR3 sequence is 14 residues long. V dropped 4 bases and J dropped 2; count of bases not matched to a gene: 5. From germline, CDR1 is SGHRS and CDR2 YFSETQ. Written as DNA, the CDR3 is TGCGCCAGCAGCAGGACAGGCTCAAACACTGAAGCTTTCTTT. Amino acids: CASSRTGSNTEAFF.

This chain links TRBV25-1 with TRBJ2-1; TRBD1 matches at 7 bases. Per germline, CDR1 MGHDK and CDR2 SYGVNS. Unmatched junction bases numbered 5, after V lost 1 base and J lost 2 bases. The CDR3 is 16 residues long. CDR3 nucleotides: TGTGCCAGCAGTGAATCCAAACAGGGGACCTACAATGAGCAGTTCTTC. It yields the protein CASSESKQGTYNEQFF. Full variable domain (remainder filled in from reference TRBV25-1 and TRBJ2-1): EADIYQTPRYLVIGTGKKITLECSQTMGHDKMYWYQQDPGMELHLIHYSYGVNSTEKGDLSSESTVSRIRTEHFPLTLESARPSHTSQYLCASSESKQGTYNEQFFGPGTRLTVL.

The chain couples TRBV5-1 to TRBJ1-5; D uncertain. The CDR3 has 14 amino acids. Looked up from germline, CDR1 is SGHRS and CDR2 is YFSETQ. V shed 0 bases and J shed 6 bases, with 10 bases lying between them. The CDR3 coding sequence is TGCGCCAGCAGCTTGGCCGGGGAGGGTCAGCCCCAGCATTTT. Amino acid sequence: CASSLAGEGQPQHF. Full variable domain (remainder filled in from reference TRBV5-1 and TRBJ1-5): KAGVTQTPRYLIKTRGQQVTLSCSPISGHRSVSWYQQTPGQGLQFLFEYFSETQRNKGNFPGRFSGRQFSNSRSEMNVSTLELGDSALYLCASSLAGEGQPQHFGDGTRLSIL.

The rearrangement joins TRBV30 to TRBJ2-1; 14 bases are a match to TRBD2. Germline assignment: CDR1 GTSNPN and CDR2 SVGIG (reference sequence). The CDR3 has 15 residues. After removal of 2 bases from V and 9 bases from J, the junction contained 6 bases not matched to a gene. DNA for the CDR3: TGTGCCTGGAGTAGACTAGCGGGGGGGCAACTTGAGCAGTTCTTC. Amino acid sequence: CAWSRLAGGQLEQFF.

This chain connects TRBV12-3 or TRBV12-4 to TRBJ1-5; 7 bases are a match to TRBD1. Losses at the gene ends were 2 bases for V and 5 bases for J; bases not matched to a gene: 0. This CDR3 has 13 amino acids. CDR3 DNA: TGTGCCAGCAGTTTAACAGGGGATCAGCCCCAGCATTTT. This codes for CASSLTGDQPQHF.

This clone was seen a few times. V and J are TRBV10-1 and TRBJ1-1; D gene uncertain. Per germline, CDR1 WNHNN and CDR2 SYGVQD (reference sequence). The length of the CDR3 is 14 residues. V gave up 6 bases and J gave up 3 bases, with 14 bases separating them. As DNA, the CDR3 is TGCGCCAGCAGGATGACGCGGGCCGACACTGAAGCTTTCTTT. It is translated as CASRMTRADTEAFF.

This clone occurred a few times. The chain links TRBV14 to TRBJ1-1; D unresolved. This CDR3 comprises 13 residues. V lost 1 base to trimming and J lost 5 bases, with 8 bases between them. Germline lookup yields CDR1 SGHDN and CDR2 FVKESK. CDR3: CASSQGGRTEAFF. The CDR3 DNA sequence: TGTGCCAGCAGCCAAGGTGGGCGTACTGAAGCTTTCTTT.

This clone was observed once. The V and J genes are TRBV2 and TRBJ2-7; possible D gene TRBD1, 6 bases. Trimming left V 6 bases short and J 6 bases short, with 12 bases between. The CDR3 runs to 12 residues. Per germline, CDR1 SNHLY and CDR2 FYNNEI. The CDR3 region is CASSETGSEQYF. The CDR3 bases are TGTGCCAGCAGCGAAACAGGGTCCGAGCAGTACTTC.

The chain recombines TRBV7-9 with TRBJ2-2, with a tentative D call TRBD1 (6 bases). Per germline, CDR1 SEHNR and CDR2 FQNEAQ (reference sequence). V lost 6 bases and J lost 0, with 8 bases in between. This CDR3 spans 14 amino acids. CDR3 in amino acids: CASRGQPNTGELFF. CDR3 sequence (DNA): TGTGCCAGCAGAGGACAGCCGAACACCGGGGAGCTGTTTTTT. The full variable domain, its missing parts supplied by reference TRBV7-9 and TRBJ2-2, is DTGVSQNPRHKITKRGQNVTFRCDPISEHNRLYWYRQTLGQGPEFLTYFQNEAQLEKSRLLSDRFSAERPKGSFSTLEIQRTEQGDSAMYLCASRGQPNTGELFFGEGSRLTVL.

The J gene is TRBJ2-7, the V gene TRBV18, with D perhaps TRBD2 (5 bases). In germline, CDR1 is KGHSH, CDR2 LQKENI. The CDR3 extends over 15 amino acids. Trimming pared 2 bases from V and 1 base from J, leaving 12 bases between. The CDR3 region has the DNA TGTGCCAGCTCACCATCGGGGTGGGCGTCCTACGAGCAGTACTTC. Its translation: CASSPSGWASYEQYF.

The gene calls are TRBV6-4 and TRBJ1-3; D is ambiguous. This CDR3 is built from 12 residues. Germline V gene data show CDR1 as MRHNA and CDR2 as SNTAGT. V was shortened by 6 bases and J by 0 bases, with 3 bases between the two germline ends. The CDR3 here is CASSVSGNTIYF. The CDR3 coding sequence is TGTGCCAGCAGCGTCTCTGGAAACACCATATATTTT.

In its sample, this clone was seen a few times. V and J are TRBV20-1 and TRBJ1-3; 8 bases map to TRBD1. V was pared by 3 bases and J by 2 bases, with 9 bases of the junction left unmatched. The CDR3 is made up of 16 amino acids. Germline-derived CDR1 and CDR2 are DFQATT and SNEGSKA (reference sequence). The CDR3 DNA follows: TGCAGTGCTAGTAACCCGACGACAGGGGCTGGAAACACCATATATTTT. This translates into CSASNPTTGAGNTIYF.

This chain uses TRBV4-2 with TRBJ2-7; D unclear. Germline CDR1 and CDR2: LGHNA and YNFKEQ. The ends were cut back, 1 base at V and 8 bases at J, with 18 bases in the middle. The CDR3 length is 15 residues. DNA of the CDR3: TGTGCCAGCAGCCAAGTTGTCTCTACTACTATCAAGCAGTACTTC. Translation gives CASSQVVSTTIKQYF.

The rearrangement joins TRBV11-2 to TRBJ2-2; D may be TRBD2 (5 bases). V dropped 5 bases and J dropped 3 bases, with 10 bases sitting between them. Germline CDR1 SGHAT, CDR2 FQNNGV. The CDR3 length is 14 residues. Here the CDR3 reads CASSLLRDTGELFF. Written as DNA, the CDR3 is TGTGCCAGCAGCCTCCTGAGGGACACCGGGGAGCTGTTTTTT.

The rearrangement joins TRBV2 to TRBJ2-5, with 9 nucleotides matching TRBD1. CDR3 length: 14 residues. Germline V gene data show CDR1 as SNHLY and CDR2 as FYNNEI. J gave up 1 base and V 7 bases, and 4 bases lay outside the gene matches. CDR3: CASNLQGAQETQYF. For the CDR3, the DNA is TGTGCCAGCAACCTACAGGGGGCCCAAGAGACCCAGTACTTC. Complete variable domain (other parts from reference TRBV2 and TRBJ2-5): EPEVTQTPSHQVTQMGQEVILRCVPISNHLYFYWYRQILGQKVEFLVSFYNNEISEKSEIFDDQFSVERPDGSNFTLKIRSTKLEDSAMYFCASNLQGAQETQYFGPGTRLLVL.

The chain recombines TRBV3-1 (or the pseudogene TRBV3-2) with TRBJ2-3; 7 positions match TRBD2. V was clipped by 4 bases and J by 0 bases; unmatched bases: 1. Germline lookup yields CDR1 LGHDT and CDR2 YNNKEL (reference sequence). There are 14 residues in the CDR3. The CDR3 DNA reads TGTGCCAGCAGCCCAGCGGGGAGCACAGATACGCAGTATTTT. Translating gives CASSPAGSTDTQYF.

The chain joins TRBV5-6 to TRBJ1-6, with TRBD1 identical over 10 bases. The CDR3 has 15 amino acids. Germline V gives CDR1 SGHDT, CDR2 YYEEEE. J was trimmed by 10 bases and V by 0 bases; bases with no gene match: 4. In DNA form, the CDR3 reads TGTGCCAGCAGCTTGGTTGACAGGGGGCTATCACCCCTCCACTTT. Amino acid sequence: CASSLVDRGLSPLHF.

The V and J genes are TRBV25-1 and TRBJ2-3, with D perhaps matching TRBD2 (7 bases). V was pared by 2 bases and J by 6 bases, with 15 bases between. The CDR3 spans 15 residues. The V gene's germline CDR1 is MGHDK and CDR2 SYGVNS. CDR3 residues: CASSEKGGLVDTQYF. In DNA, the CDR3 is TGTGCCAGCAGTGAAAAGGGGGGGCTGGTGGATACGCAGTATTTT. The full variable domain, rest sourced from reference TRBV25-1 and TRBJ2-3, is EADIYQTPRYLVIGTGKKITLECSQTMGHDKMYWYQQDPGMELHLIHYSYGVNSTEKGDLSSESTVSRIRTEHFPLTLESARPSHTSQYLCASSEKGGLVDTQYFGPGTRLTVL.

This clone was seen just once. The V and J genes are TRBV25-1 and TRBJ2-5, with 7 bases fitting TRBD2. Trimming cost V 2 bases and J 4 bases; bases outside gene matches: 7. Germline V gene lookup returns CDR1 MGHDK and CDR2 SYGVNS. The CDR3 runs 15 residues. CDR3 amino acids: CASSEPGRGSETQYF. For the CDR3, the DNA is TGTGCCAGCAGTGAACCAGGGAGGGGATCAGAGACCCAGTACTTC.

The J gene is TRBJ2-3, the V gene TRBV4-1, with a possible D match to TRBD2 (6 bases). From germline, CDR1 is MGHRA and CDR2 YSYEKL. This CDR3 comprises 15 residues. Trimming removed 7 bases from V and 1 base from J, with 15 bases in between. Here the CDR3 reads CASTATGDGTDTQYF. The CDR3 nucleotides read TGCGCCAGCACCGCCACGGGGGATGGCACAGATACGCAGTATTTT.

This chain joins TRBV7-9 and TRBJ1-1; D gene unclear. This CDR3 is 13 amino acids long. CDR1 is SEHNR, CDR2 FQNEAQ, per germline (reference sequence). The V and J ends lost 5 bases and 5 bases respectively, with 12 bases between them. Written as DNA, the CDR3 is TGTGCCAGCAGCCTCCGGGAAGGTACTGAAGCTTTCTTT. This translates into CASSLREGTEAFF.

The gene calls are TRBV6-6 and TRBJ1-2, with a weak D call TRBD1 (5 bases). V lost 2 bases, J lost 4 bases, and 11 bases lay in between. This CDR3 contains 14 residues. Germline V lookup: CDR1 MNHNY, CDR2 SVGAGI (reference sequence). CDR3 DNA sequence: TGTGCCAGCAGTTACGCGGACACCTTCTATGGCTACACCTTC. Protein: CASSYADTFYGYTF.

The V and J genes are TRBV11-2 and TRBJ1-6; D perhaps matches TRBD1 (6 bases). V shed 1 base and J shed 9 bases, with 16 bases lying between them. Per germline, CDR1 SGHAT and CDR2 FQNNGV. The CDR3 loop spans 16 amino acids. CDR3 region: CASSLAGESGASPLHF. As DNA, the CDR3 is TGTGCCAGCAGCTTAGCAGGGGAATCAGGGGCTTCACCCCTCCACTTT.

This clone was found once. The chain recombines TRBV6-5 with TRBJ2-1, with 10 bases aligning to TRBD2. Germline trimming cut 6 bases from V and 9 bases from J; bases unmatched to any gene: 11. The CDR3 is made up of 15 amino acids. Germline V gene sequence: CDR1 MNHEY, CDR2 SVGAGI. In nucleotides, the CDR3 is TGTGCCAGCAGACAAGATTGGGCTAGCGGGGGTGAGCAGTTCTTC. This gives the protein CASRQDWASGGEQFF.